Below, 4 T cell receptor beta chains from the same sample are listed, as sequenced in a study of T cells in Graves' hyperthyroidism and ophthalmopathy. From RNA transcripts, TCR beta CDR3 regions were amplified. HTBI primers were employed in a first-round RT-PCR of the TCR CDR3. From the multiplex PCR reads, TCRdb called clonotypes with MiXCR, one entry per CDR3 protein. The data show some 460,000 distinct CDR3 sequences, with approximately 14% seen just once and over 12% held by the top ten. Sequences were obtained from blood. The receptors derive from a woman in her late teens or twenties with Graves' hyperthyroidism.

This clonotype has only a few counts. This chain uses TRBV7-2 with TRBJ2-7; 7 bases map to TRBD1. This CDR3 contains 15 residues. Unmatched junction bases numbered 3, after V lost 1 base and J lost 0 bases. CDR1 and CDR2 from the germline V gene are SGHTA and FQGNSA. CDR3 coding DNA: TGTGCCAGCAGCTTAGGGGGGACAGACTCCTACGAGCAGTACTTC. This codes for CASSLGGTDSYEQYF.

This clonotype occurred many times. V and J are TRBV27 and TRBJ1-2, with TRBD1 matching over 10 bases. Germline CDR1 reads MNHEY; CDR2 reads SMNVEV (reference sequence). The V segment lost 3 bases and the J segment 4 bases; nucleotides outside the gene matches: 11. The CDR3 loop spans 17 amino acids. DNA for the CDR3: TGTGCCAGCAGTTTTCACCAACCCCGGACAGGGGGCTATGGCTACACCTTC. Its translation: CASSFHQPRTGGYGYTF.

Ten or more counts support this clonotype. The chain carries TRBV12-3 or TRBV12-4 and TRBJ1-5; tentative D call: TRBD1 (5 bases). The V gene lost 6 bases and the J gene lost 1 base, with 19 bases spanning the gap. The CDR3 covers 17 residues. CDR3 residues: CASSFGRARVSNQPQHF. The CDR3, as DNA: TGTGCCAGCAGCTTCGGCAGGGCAAGAGTAAGCAATCAGCCCCAGCATTTT.

The genes are TRBV5-1 and TRBJ1-1; 8 nucleotides align to TRBD1. The trim removed 5 bases at V and 0 bases at J, leaving 6 bases unmatched. CDR3 size: 15 residues. In germline, CDR1 is SGHRS, CDR2 YFSETQ. CDR3: CASRPTGVMNTEAFF. The CDR3 nucleotides are TGCGCCAGCAGGCCGACAGGGGTAATGAACACTGAAGCTTTCTTT. Filled out from reference TRBV5-1 and TRBJ1-1, the complete variable domain reads KAGVTQTPRYLIKTRGQQVTLSCSPISGHRSVSWYQQTPGQGLQFLFEYFSETQRNKGNFPGRFSGRQFSNSRSEMNVSTLELGDSALYLCASRPTGVMNTEAFFGQGTRLTVV.